Detailed here is one T cell receptor beta chain. What it recognizes is unknown. The sample belongs to a study of graft-versus-host responses after intestinal transplantation. Study context: Anti-thymocyte globulin induction preceded about 3 years of tacrolimus and steroid maintenance in all recipients.

Sequenced by immunoSEQ multiplex PCR; TCRdb stores in-frame clones only, minus some. The sample shows some 110,000 clones, just over 90% of them seen only once. This clonotype was sampled from a human donor who was the organ donor for an intestinal transplant. Sequences were derived from unstimulated CD4+ T cells sorted from spleen or lymph node cells, sampled before transplant.

CDR3 nucleotides: TGTGCCAGCAGCACCCGACAGGGAGCCTACGAGCAGTACTTC. Translation gives CASSTRQGAYEQYF. This chain links TRBV7-2 with TRBJ2-7; 7 positions match TRBD1. The CDR3 length is 14 residues. V was clipped by 5 bases and J by 2 bases; unmatched bases: 6. Germline-derived CDR1 and CDR2 are SGHTA and FQGNSA. Complete variable domain (other parts from reference TRBV7-2 and TRBJ2-7): GAGVSQSPSNKVTEKGKDVELRCDPISGHTALYWYRQSLGQGLEFLIYFQGNSAPDKSGLPSDRFSAERTGGSVSTLTIQRTQQEDSAVYLCASSTRQGAYEQYFGPGTRLTVT.